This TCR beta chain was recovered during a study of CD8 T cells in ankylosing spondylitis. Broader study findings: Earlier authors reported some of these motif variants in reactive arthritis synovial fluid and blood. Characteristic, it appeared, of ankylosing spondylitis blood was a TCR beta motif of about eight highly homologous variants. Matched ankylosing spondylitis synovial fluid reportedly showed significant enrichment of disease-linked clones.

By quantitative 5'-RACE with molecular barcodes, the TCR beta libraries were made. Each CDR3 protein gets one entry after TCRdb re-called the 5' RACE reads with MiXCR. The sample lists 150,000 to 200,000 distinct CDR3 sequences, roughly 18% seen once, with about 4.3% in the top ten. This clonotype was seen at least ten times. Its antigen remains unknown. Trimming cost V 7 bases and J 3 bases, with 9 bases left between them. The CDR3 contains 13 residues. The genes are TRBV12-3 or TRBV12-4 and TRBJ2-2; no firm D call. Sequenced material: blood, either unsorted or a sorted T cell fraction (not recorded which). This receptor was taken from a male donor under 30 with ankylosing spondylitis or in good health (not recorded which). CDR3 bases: TGTGCCAGCAATAACAGAGACACCGGGGAGCTGTTTTTT. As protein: CASNNRDTGELFF.